This T cell receptor (beta chain) was found in a study of cytomegalovirus exposure and HLA in healthy donors. Study information: Genotyping of more than 300 donors showed that around 85% belonged to the Caucasian-associated ancestry cluster.

In the case of this clone: Its antigen is undetermined.

General study points: Accurate predictions that matched the HLA-A and HLA-B alleles of most subjects were reportedly made from TCR beta sequences. Follow-up analysis seemed to connect common viral pathogens with several of the most significant clusters identified.

13 Jbeta primers and 60 Vbeta primers were used for the PCR. The assay was immunoSEQ multiplex PCR, and TCRdb's table has in-frame clones only and misses some. The repertoire includes about 120,000 clones, roughly 9% of them detected once, and around 6.1% sits in the top ten. The sequence came from a woman between 40 and 55 years old in good health and CMV-seropositive. The sample was PBMCs.

CDR3 region: CASSQNYGYTF. The CDR3 DNA follows: TGTGCCAGCAGTCAAAACTATGGCTACACCTTC. The V and J genes are TRBV25-1 and TRBJ1-2; D not resolved. V gave up 5 bases and J gave up 2 bases, with 3 bases separating them. The CDR3 loop spans 11 amino acids. Germline CDR1 is MGHDK and CDR2 is SYGVNS.